These 7 T cell receptor beta chains originate from one sample sequenced in a study of OX40 agonist ivuxolimab in advanced cancers. Method: immunoSEQ multiplex PCR; TCRdb's copy keeps in-frame clones and lacks some. The top ten hold roughly 1.3% of the sample, which has around 67,000 clones, approximately 90% seen once. Material: CD4+ or CD8+ T cells sorted from blood, obtained in a trial of the OX40 agonist ivuxolimab. The receptors come from an adult with an advanced solid tumor such as melanoma, head and neck, liver or kidney cancer.

The chain recombines TRBV4-1 with TRBJ2-7; the D gene is possibly TRBD2 (6 bases). CDR1 MGHRA and CDR2 YSYEKL come from the germline V gene. Trimming removed 2 bases from V and 0 bases from J, with 14 bases in between. The CDR3 has 16 amino acids. In nucleotides, the CDR3 is TGCGCCAGCAGCCAACCGGGGACTTTCGGCTCCTACGAGCAGTACTTC. This encodes CASSQPGTFGSYEQYF.

This rearrangement joins TRBV27 to TRBJ1-2, with D uncertain. Germline V gives CDR1 MNHEY, CDR2 SMNVEV (reference sequence). V lost 8 bases, J lost 4 bases, and 17 bases lay in between. The CDR3 runs to 14 residues. CDR3 in DNA: TGTGCCAGCGCCCCTCTCGGACGGACCTATGGCTACACCTTC. Encoded protein: CASAPLGRTYGYTF.

The table lists this clone with a count of one. The V and J genes are TRBV7-2 and TRBJ1-5; D remains unclear. The V end lost 7 bases, the J end lost 0 bases, and 13 bases lay between the germline ends. This CDR3 has 15 amino acids. Germline V lookup: CDR1 SGHTA, CDR2 FQGNSA. This chain's CDR3 is CASTLGGFSNQPQHF. As DNA, the CDR3 is TGTGCCAGCACTCTCGGTGGTTTTAGCAATCAGCCCCAGCATTTT.

V and J are TRBV5-6 and TRBJ2-7; D assignment may be TRBD1 or TRBD2 (5 bases each). Germline CDR1 SGHDT, CDR2 YYEEEE. The length of the CDR3 is 14 residues. The V end lost 3 bases, the J end lost 0 bases, and 10 bases lay between the germline ends. Here the CDR3 reads CASSWGTSSYEQYF. The CDR3 region has the DNA TGTGCCAGCAGCTGGGGGACCAGCTCCTACGAGCAGTACTTC.

The V call is TRBV30, the J call TRBJ2-7, with D possibly being TRBD2 (6 bases). The CDR3 runs to 15 residues. Between the trimmed V and J ends, which lost 2 bases and 4 bases, there was a span of 18 bases. Per the germline V gene, CDR1 is GTSNPN and CDR2 is SVGIG (reference sequence). The CDR3 region is CAWSPIYGSVYEQYF. The CDR3 DNA reads as TGTGCCTGGAGTCCCATCTACGGGAGTGTTTACGAGCAGTACTTC.

V gene TRBV30 combines with J gene TRBJ2-2; weak D call: TRBD1 (6 bases). Germline-derived CDR1 and CDR2 are GTSNPN and SVGIG (reference sequence). The CDR3 is 16 residues long. V lost 2 bases, J lost 3 bases, and 16 bases lay in between. CDR3 protein: CAWSPGTPDYTGELFF. For the CDR3, the DNA is TGTGCCTGGAGTCCCGGGACACCCGATTACACCGGGGAGCTGTTTTTT. Using reference TRBV30 and TRBJ2-2 for the parts outside the CDR3, the full variable domain is SQTIHQWPATLVQPVGSPLSLECTVEGTSNPNLYWYRQAAGRGLQLLFYSVGIGQISSEVPQNLSASRPQDRQFILSSKKLLLSDSGFYLCAWSPGTPDYTGELFFGEGSRLTVL.

This chain links TRBV28 with TRBJ2-7; TRBD1 matches at 11 bases. J lost 3 bases, V lost 7 bases, and 8 bases had no gene match. Germline V gives CDR1 MDHEN, CDR2 SYDVKM. The CDR3 is 15 amino acids. In nucleotides, the CDR3 is TGTGCCAGCACCGACCCCGGGACAGGGGGCTACGAGCAGTACTTC. Residues: CASTDPGTGGYEQYF.